These T cell receptor beta chains were read from a single sample in a study of T cell repertoires in cytomegalovirus infection. Using its own MiXCR run on the reads, TCRdb lists one record per CDR3 protein. The data show 150,000 to 200,000 distinct CDR3 sequences, with about 15% seen just once and roughly 20% held by the top ten. The material sequenced was CD8+ T cells from PBMCs. Receptors were obtained from a human donor in good health (CMV status not recorded). Some clones in this sample may be carry-over from other donors' samples. Both conserved end residues are part of each CDR3. Each record gives: V gene, D gene, clone size, J gene, CDR3 DNA, CDR3 protein. The D gene is left open where the match is weak. Only part of the rows carry a size: once, few, many, or a class if the clone is expanded.

TRBV7-2	TRBD1	-	TRBJ1-1	TGTGCCAGCAGACTCGACAGGGGATGGATTTACACTGAAGCTTTCTTT	CASRLDRGWIYTEAFF
TRBV6-6	-	-	TRBJ1-5	TGTGCCAGTAAGAGCGGGTATAGCAATCAGCCCCAGCATTTT	CASKSGYSNQPQHF
TRBV14	-	-	TRBJ2-7	TGTGCCAGCAGCCATCAATCCTACGAGCAGTACTTC	CASSHQSYEQYF
TRBV6-5	-	-	TRBJ1-1	TGTGCCAGCAGTTACTCGAGCAGGAACACTGAAGCTTTCTTT	CASSYSSRNTEAFF
TRBV6-5	-	-	TRBJ1-1	TGTGCCAGCAGTTACGAAGCAGGGCTGCTGAACACTGAAGCTTTCTTT	CASSYEAGLLNTEAFF
TRBV11-2	-	-	TRBJ1-1	TGTGCCAGCAGCGTGGACAGCACGAACACTGAAGCTTTCTTT	CASSVDSTNTEAFF
TRBV28	TRBD2	-	TRBJ2-7	TGTGCCAGCAGTTGGCCTAGCGGGAGGCAGTCTGACGAGCAGTACTTC	CASSWPSGRQSDEQYF
TRBV6-2/TRBV6-3	-	few	TRBJ2-1	TGTGCCATCCTCGGGGGCTCCTACAATGAGCAGTTCTTC	CAILGGSYNEQFF
TRBV6-6	-	few	TRBJ1-1	TGTGCCACTATTAGAACAGGGGAAGCTTTCTTT	CATIRTGEAFF
TRBV7-2	-	-	TRBJ2-2	TGTGCCAGCAGCTTAACGAGAAGTTCAGCCGGGGAGCTGTTTTTT	CASSLTRSSAGELFF
TRBV6-6	-	-	TRBJ2-7	TGTGCCAGCAGTTACGCGGGCTCCTCCTACGAGCAGTACTTC	CASSYAGSSYEQYF
TRBV7-9	TRBD1	many	TRBJ2-7	TGTGCCAGCAGCTTGGACAGGGGGAACCCTCAGTACTTC	CASSLDRGNPQYF
TRBV6-2/TRBV6-3	-	many	TRBJ1-3	TGTGCCAGCAGCCGGACGACTGGAAACACCATATATTTT	CASSRTTGNTIYF
TRBV7-8	-	-	TRBJ2-7	TGTACCAGCAGCGAATATGCAGGGAAATTCCACGAGCAGTACTTC	CTSSEYAGKFHEQYF
TRBV5-5	-	-	TRBJ1-2	TGTGCCAGCAGCTTGTCGGGAGACTTCTATGGCTACACCTTC	CASSLSGDFYGYTF
TRBV7-3	-	-	TRBJ2-1	TGTGCCAGCAGCCGGGGACCCGGAAGGGATGAGCAGTTCTTC	CASSRGPGRDEQFF
TRBV7-9	-	-	TRBJ2-2	TGTGCCAGCAGCCGCACGGGACCCCTCACCGGGGAGCTGTTTTTT	CASSRTGPLTGELFF
TRBV15	TRBD1	few	TRBJ2-1	TGTGCCACCAGCAGAGATAGGGCAGGGGGTCAGCAGTTCTTC	CATSRDRAGGQQFF
TRBV29-1	-	few	TRBJ2-7	TGCAGCGCCCTGGGTCCCTACGAGCAGTACTTC	CSALGPYEQYF
TRBV7-9	-	few	TRBJ2-7	TGTGCCAGCAGCTCACCTCTCCAGTATAACGAGCAGTACTTC	CASSSPLQYNEQYF
TRBV7-9	-	-	TRBJ1-1	TGTGCCAGCAGACTTGGACCCAGCGAAGCTTTCTTT	CASRLGPSEAFF
TRBV4-2	-	-	TRBJ2-1	TGTGCCAGCAGCCAAGAAGTCGCGGAATCCTCCTACAATGAGCAGTTCTTC	CASSQEVAESSYNEQFF
TRBV2	-	many	TRBJ2-1	TGTGCCAGCATGGCCTCCTACAATGAGCAGTTCTTC	CASMASYNEQFF
TRBV7-2	-	-	TRBJ2-5	TGTGCCAGCAGCTTAACGGCGGGGACGGCTAAGACCCAGTACTTC	CASSLTAGTAKTQYF
TRBV7-9	-	few	TRBJ1-2	TGTGCCAGCAGTCCCCGACAGCCCCCCGGCACCTTC	CASSPRQPPGTF
TRBV20-1	TRBD2	-	TRBJ2-7	TGCAGTGCTAGTTCTAGCGGGAGTAGCTACGAGCAGTACTTC	CSASSSGSSYEQYF
TRBV28	TRBD2	-	TRBJ2-7	TGTGCCAGTTCGCCTAGCGGCTCCTACGAGCAGTACTTC	CASSPSGSYEQYF
TRBV11-3	-	-	TRBJ2-7	TGTGCCAGCAGCCCCCCCATACAGATCTCCTACGAGCAGTACTTC	CASSPPIQISYEQYF
TRBV6-2/TRBV6-3	-	-	TRBJ2-2	TGTGCCAGCAGTTATCGCTCGAATTCGAACACCGGGGAGCTGTTTTTT	CASSYRSNSNTGELFF
TRBV6-1	-	few	TRBJ1-5	TGTGCCAGCAGTCCCGGACAGTTTAGCAATCAGCCCCAGCATTTT	CASSPGQFSNQPQHF
TRBV15	-	once	TRBJ2-1	TGTGCCACCAGCAGAGATAGAGGGACGGACAATGAGCAGTTCTTC	CATSRDRGTDNEQFF
TRBV7-2	-	-	TRBJ2-3	TGTGCCAGCAATACGTTTGACACTAGCACAGATACGCAGTATTTT	CASNTFDTSTDTQYF
TRBV28	TRBD1	many	TRBJ2-7	TGTGCCAGCAGTTTTATCACAGGGGAATACGAGCAGTACTTC	CASSFITGEYEQYF
TRBV29-1	-	-	TRBJ2-5	TGCAGCGTTGTATCCAGGGGAGAGACCCAGTACTTC	CSVVSRGETQYF
TRBV5-5	-	-	TRBJ2-1	TGTGCCAGCAGCTTTTACAGGGGAGGGAACAATGAGCAGTTCTTC	CASSFYRGGNNEQFF
TRBV2	-	few	TRBJ2-2	TGTGCCAGCAGGGAAATGCTTGGAGGGAACACCGGGGAGCTGTTTTTT	CASREMLGGNTGELFF
TRBV7-2	-	few	TRBJ1-2	TGTGCCAGCAGCGACCCACAGAGCCTATATGGCTACACCTTC	CASSDPQSLYGYTF
TRBV11-2	TRBD1	few	TRBJ2-7	TGTGCCAGCAGCTTGGGAGACAGGGGGACCTACGAGCAGTACTTC	CASSLGDRGTYEQYF
TRBV7-9	-	-	TRBJ2-4	TGTGCCAGCAGCTTAAGGGGTAGCGAAAACATTCAGTACTTC	CASSLRGSENIQYF
TRBV19	-	-	TRBJ1-1	TGTGCCAGTAGTATAGGCGGCGCCACCCAGGAAGCTTTCTTT	CASSIGGATQEAFF
TRBV5-6	TRBD1	few	TRBJ2-7	TGTGCCAGCAGCCCAACGACAGGGGACGAGCAGTACTTC	CASSPTTGDEQYF
TRBV6-5	-	-	TRBJ2-3	TGTGCCAGCAGTTACCGGCAGGGGGCCTGGCGGGAGGGCCGGGCAGATACGCAGTATTTT	CASSYRQGAWREGRADTQYF
TRBV6-2/TRBV6-3	-	-	TRBJ2-5	TGTGCCAGCACCCCTCGGGAAATTACTACTGAAGAGACCCAGTACTTC	CASTPREITTEETQYF
TRBV28	-	-	TRBJ2-1	TGTGCCAGCAGTTTTTTATTAGAAATGGGAAATGAGCAGTTCTTC	CASSFLLEMGNEQFF